This TCR beta chain is from a study of T cells in Graves' hyperthyroidism and ophthalmopathy. The CDR3 contains 14 residues. V lost 10 bases and J lost 4, with 19 bases in between. The germline V gene has CDR1 SNHLY and CDR2 FYNNEI. Amplified TCR beta CDR3 regions came from RNA transcripts. The TCR CDR3 first-round RT-PCR relied on the HTBI primer set. TCRdb called the multiplex PCR reads again in MiXCR, with one record for every CDR3 protein. Of 550,000 to 700,000 distinct CDR3 sequences listed, under 15% are singletons. Over 9 ml of fresh peripheral blood supplied the PBMCs. The chain employs TRBV2 and TRBJ1-1; D not certain. The sequencing sample was made of blood. This receptor was identified in a woman between 35 and 50 years old with Graves' ophthalmopathy. CDR3 in DNA: TGTGCCAACCCCCGCGCGCAAGCGAGCACTGAAGCTTTCTTT. Translating it yields CANPRAQASTEAFF.